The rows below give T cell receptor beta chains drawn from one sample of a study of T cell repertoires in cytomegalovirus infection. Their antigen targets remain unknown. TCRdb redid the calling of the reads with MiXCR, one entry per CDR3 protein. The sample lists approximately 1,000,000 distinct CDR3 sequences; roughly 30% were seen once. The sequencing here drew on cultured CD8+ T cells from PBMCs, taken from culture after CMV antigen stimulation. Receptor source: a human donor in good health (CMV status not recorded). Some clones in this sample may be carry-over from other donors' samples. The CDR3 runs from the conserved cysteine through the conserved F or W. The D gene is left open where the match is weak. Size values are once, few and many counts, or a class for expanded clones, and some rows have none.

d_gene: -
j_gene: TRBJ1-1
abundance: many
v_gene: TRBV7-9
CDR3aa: CASSLDGGGATGTEAFF
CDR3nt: TGTGCCAGCAGCTTAGATGGAGGAGGGGCGACTGGCACTGAAGCTTTCTTT

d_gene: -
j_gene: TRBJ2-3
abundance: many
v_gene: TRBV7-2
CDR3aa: CASSLGDGGSTDTQYF
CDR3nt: TGTGCCAGCAGCTTAGGCGACGGGGGCTCCACAGATACGCAGTATTTT

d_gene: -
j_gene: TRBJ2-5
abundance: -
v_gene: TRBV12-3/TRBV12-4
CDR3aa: CASTRGTETQYF
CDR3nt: TGTGCCAGCACCCGAGGGACGGAGACCCAGTACTTC

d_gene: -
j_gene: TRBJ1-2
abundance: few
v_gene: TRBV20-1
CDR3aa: CSAPTISDGYTF
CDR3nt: TGCAGTGCCCCGACAATCAGCGATGGCTACACCTTC

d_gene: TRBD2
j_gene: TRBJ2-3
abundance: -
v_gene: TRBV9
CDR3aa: CASSVGRGGTDTQYF
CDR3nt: TGTGCCAGCAGCGTAGGGCGGGGGGGCACAGATACGCAGTATTTT

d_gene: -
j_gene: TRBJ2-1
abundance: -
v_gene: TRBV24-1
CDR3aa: CATSDRGRPTFF
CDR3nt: TGTGCCACCAGTGATAGAGGTCGCCCGACGTTCTTC

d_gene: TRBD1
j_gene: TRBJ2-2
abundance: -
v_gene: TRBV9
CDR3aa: CASSPRGGGGELFF
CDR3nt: TGTGCCAGCAGCCCCCGAGGGGGCGGCGGGGAGCTGTTTTTT

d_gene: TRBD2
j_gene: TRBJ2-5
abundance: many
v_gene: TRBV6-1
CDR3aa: CASSGPGLAGPQETQYF
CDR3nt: TGTGCCAGCAGTGGCCCGGGACTAGCGGGCCCCCAAGAGACCCAGTACTTC

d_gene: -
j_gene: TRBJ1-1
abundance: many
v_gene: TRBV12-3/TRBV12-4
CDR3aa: CASRGGSTEAFF
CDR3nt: TGTGCCAGCAGGGGGGGGAGCACTGAAGCTTTCTTT

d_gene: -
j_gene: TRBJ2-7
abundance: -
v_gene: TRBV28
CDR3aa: CASSLPAYEQYF
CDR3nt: TGTGCCAGCAGTTTACCGGCTTACGAGCAGTACTTC

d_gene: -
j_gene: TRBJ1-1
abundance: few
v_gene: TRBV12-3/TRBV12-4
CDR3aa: CASSLWARGVTEAFF
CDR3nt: TGTGCCAGCAGTTTATGGGCTCGAGGAGTCACTGAAGCTTTCTTT

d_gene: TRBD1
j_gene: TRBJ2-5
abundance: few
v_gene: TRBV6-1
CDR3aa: CASSDWKHRGQETQYF
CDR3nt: TGTGCCAGCAGTGATTGGAAACACAGGGGACAAGAGACCCAGTACTTC

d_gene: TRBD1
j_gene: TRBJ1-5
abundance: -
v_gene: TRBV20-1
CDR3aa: CSASWTGGGVAQHF
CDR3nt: TGCAGTGCTTCCTGGACAGGAGGGGGGGTGGCCCAGCATTTT

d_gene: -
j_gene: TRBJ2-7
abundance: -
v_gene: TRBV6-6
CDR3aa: CASSGHYEQYF
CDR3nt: TGTGCCAGCAGTGGACACTACGAGCAGTACTTC

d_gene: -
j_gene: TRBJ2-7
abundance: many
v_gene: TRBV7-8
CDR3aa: CASSQHLLYEQYF
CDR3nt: TGTGCCAGCAGCCAACATCTACTCTACGAGCAGTACTTC

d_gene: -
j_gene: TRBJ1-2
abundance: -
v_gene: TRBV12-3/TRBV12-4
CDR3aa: CASSWTVRSYGYTF
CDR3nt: TGTGCCAGCAGTTGGACAGTCCGCTCCTATGGCTACACCTTC